Listed here are 23 T cell receptor beta chains from one sample, sequenced in a study of regulatory T cells in long-lasting Graves disease. Building of the TCR beta libraries involved iRepertoire HTBI primers and Arm-PCR of CDR3 regions. One entry per CDR3 protein, called by TCRdb with MiXCR from the multiplex PCR reads. The repertoire holds about 430,000 distinct CDR3 sequences, with around a fifth as singletons. Time point denoted: persistent/refractory GD, antithyroid drugs over 5 years with positive TRAb. Researchers made the TCR library from RNA that was extracted from PBMCs. Sequenced material: peripheral blood mononuclear cells (PBMCs), taken when the disease was refractory, from a patient treated with antithyroid drugs. These receptors were collected from a female donor with Graves disease.

With regard to this clonotype: This may be a read error, as it is one base from a much larger clone. This chain uses TRBV10-3 with TRBJ1-1, with 7 bases lining up with TRBD1. Germline V CDR1 and CDR2: ENHRY, SYGVKD. The CDR3 contains 14 residues. Here the CDR3 reads CAINDRDLGTEASF. The CDR3 DNA reads as TGTGCCATCAACGACAGGGATCTGGGCACTGAAGCTTCCTTT.

This clonotype was counted only a few times. V is TRBV5-1 and J is TRBJ2-2, with D possibly matching TRBD2 (5 bases). This CDR3 contains 13 residues. Trimming pared 5 bases from V and 4 bases from J, leaving 9 bases between. The germline V gene has CDR1 SGHRS and CDR2 YFSETQ. This CDR3 is CASRASLTGELFF. The CDR3 DNA reads as TGCGCCAGCAGAGCTAGCCTCACCGGGGAGCTGTTTTTT.

This clonotype was seen only a few times. The rearrangement links TRBV9 to TRBJ2-2; no clear D. Germline V gives CDR1 SGDLS, CDR2 YYNGEE. Trimming shortened V by 4 bases and J by 6 bases, and 16 bases separated the two germline ends. There are 15 residues in the CDR3. CDR3 region: CASSSQNGLAGELFF. The CDR3 DNA reads as TGTGCCAGCAGCTCACAGAACGGGTTAGCCGGGGAGCTGTTTTTT. The full variable domain, in which reference TRBV9 and TRBJ2-2 provide the parts outside the CDR3, is DSGVTQTPKHLITATGQRVTLRCSPRSGDLSVYWYQQSLDQGLQFLIQYYNGEERAKGNILERFSAQQFPDLHSELNLSSLELGDSALYFCASSSQNGLAGELFFGEGSRLTVL.

This clonotype has ten or more counts. This rearrangement joins TRBV28 to TRBJ2-2, with 7 nucleotides matching TRBD2. Trimming cost V 5 bases and J 2 bases; bases outside gene matches: 5. CDR3 length equals 15 residues. Germline-derived CDR1 and CDR2 are MDHEN and SYDVKM. The DNA for the CDR3 is TGTGCCAGCAGTACCCTAGCGGCCAACACCGGGGAGCTGTTTTTT. Amino acids: CASSTLAANTGELFF.

This chain links TRBV5-1 with TRBJ2-3; D is perhaps TRBD2 (7 bases). The CDR3 has 16 amino acids. The germline V gene encodes CDR1 SGHRS and CDR2 YFSETQ. Trimming cost V 0 bases and J 2 bases, with 13 bases left between them. The CDR3 region has the DNA TGCGCCAGCAGCTTGGAAGGGGGGGCGAACACAGATACGCAGTATTTT. Translation gives CASSLEGGANTDTQYF.

By frequency in the sample, this clonotype is large. The gene calls are TRBV6-1 and TRBJ1-4; D is ambiguous. Germline V gene data show CDR1 as MNHNS and CDR2 as SASEGT. V lost 10 bases and J lost 4, with 13 bases in between. This CDR3 is built from 13 residues. Written as DNA, the CDR3 is TGTGCCACCTCCCGGGGTTTTAATGAAAAACTGTTTTTT. This codes for CATSRGFNEKLFF.

The sample holds a few counts of this clonotype. The genes are TRBV11-2 and TRBJ2-5; 7 nucleotides align to TRBD1. Germline CDR1 and CDR2: SGHAT and FQNNGV. The trim removed 5 bases at V and 2 bases at J, leaving 8 bases unmatched. CDR3 length equals 15 residues. The CDR3 coding sequence is TGTGCCAGCAGCCCTCGGACAGGAAGACAAGAGACCCAGTACTTC. This encodes CASSPRTGRQETQYF.

The gene calls are TRBV5-6 and TRBJ2-5; 12 bases align to TRBD1. Germline lookup yields CDR1 SGHDT and CDR2 YYEEEE. This CDR3 spans 16 amino acids. Trimming at V came to 0 bases and at J to 2 bases, leaving 2 bases not matched to a gene. The CDR3 sequence: CASSLEGQGAQETQYF. The CDR3 nucleotides are TGTGCCAGCAGCTTGGAGGGACAGGGGGCTCAAGAGACCCAGTACTTC.

This clonotype was seen ten or more times. Here the CDR3 reads CASSSGTGFGELFF. The CDR3 region has the DNA TGTGCCAGCAGTTCGGGGACAGGTTTCGGGGAGCTGTTTTTT. The J gene is TRBJ2-2, the V gene TRBV12-3 or TRBV12-4; 8 bases map to TRBD1. The CDR3 extends over 14 amino acids. J lost 7 bases, V lost 4 bases, and 5 bases had no gene match.

The CDR3 loop is CASSHTLTYEQYF. The CDR3 DNA reads TGCGCCAGCAGCCATACTCTAACCTACGAGCAGTACTTC. The V and J genes are TRBV4-1 and TRBJ2-7; no clear D gene. The length of the CDR3 is 13 residues. Deletions cut 3 bases from V and 2 bases from J, with 8 bases between. Germline CDR1 and CDR2: MGHRA and YSYEKL.

This chain links TRBV7-9 with TRBJ2-7; 13 positions match TRBD2. V lost 4 bases and J lost 4; bases outside the gene matches: 10. Germline lookup yields CDR1 SEHNR and CDR2 FQNEAQ (reference sequence). The CDR3 is 17 residues long. For the CDR3, the DNA is TGTGCCAGCAGCTACATCCCTACTAGCGGGAGGGCTTACGAGCAGTACTTC. Its protein product is CASSYIPTSGRAYEQYF.

V usage is TRBV6-1 and J usage is TRBJ2-7; 16 bases map to TRBD2. This CDR3 has 16 amino acids. Germline CDR1 and CDR2: MNHNS and SASEGT. Losses at the gene ends were 5 bases for V and 6 bases for J; bases not matched to a gene: 7. Here the CDR3 reads CASSSPGTSGRVEQYF. For the CDR3, the DNA is TGTGCCAGCAGTAGCCCCGGGACTAGCGGGAGGGTCGAGCAGTACTTC.

The J gene is TRBJ2-1, the V gene TRBV29-1; 7 nucleotides match TRBD2. The CDR3 has 13 amino acids. Unmatched junction bases numbered 7, after V lost 5 bases and J lost 6 bases. Germline assignment: CDR1 SQVTM and CDR2 ANQGSEA. The CDR3 DNA reads as TGCAGCGTTTGGGCGTCGGGGGGCAATGAGCAGTTCTTC. Translated: CSVWASGGNEQFF.

The genes are TRBV11-3 and TRBJ1-1; D is perhaps TRBD1 (5 bases). The CDR3 runs to 14 residues. The V end was cut by 1 base, the J end by 1 base, with 7 bases between. The germline CDR1 and CDR2 sequences are SGHNT and YENEEA. The CDR3 DNA reads TGTGCCAGCAGCTTAGGGGGGAAGAACACTGAAGCTTTCTTT. Amino acid sequence: CASSLGGKNTEAFF.

This clonotype was observed at least ten times. The chain uses TRBV24-1 and TRBJ2-5; D tentatively fits TRBD1 or TRBD2 (5 bases each). Trimming took 4 bases from V and 4 from J, leaving 18 bases between them. CDR3 size: 16 residues. The germline V gene has CDR1 KGHDR and CDR2 SFDVKD. CDR3 sequence: CATSDPGTSGTETQYF. DNA of the CDR3: TGTGCCACCAGTGACCCCGGGACGTCAGGGACAGAGACCCAGTACTTC.

This clonotype was seen ten or more times. The rearrangement joins TRBV19 to TRBJ1-1; D perhaps matches TRBD1 (6 bases). Germline lookup yields CDR1 LNHDA and CDR2 SQIVND (reference sequence). CDR3 length equals 14 residues. V was pared by 3 bases and J by 1 base, with 9 bases between. The DNA for the CDR3 is TGTGCCAGTAGTATTCGGGGGGCGAACACTGAAGCTTTCTTT. Translated: CASSIRGANTEAFF.

This clonotype was counted ten times or more. This chain joins TRBV28 and TRBJ1-1, with D hard to call. The CDR3 extends over 16 amino acids. V shed 7 bases and J shed 2 bases, with 20 bases lying between them. Germline CDR1 reads MDHEN; CDR2 reads SYDVKM. CDR3 residues: CASTPEGGRRNTEAFF. In nucleotides, the CDR3 is TGTGCCAGCACCCCCGAGGGAGGGAGGAGAAACACTGAAGCTTTCTTT.

This clonotype has a count of ten or more. The CDR3 DNA follows: TGTGCCAGCACCGTTCGACGACAGGGGGGCTACGAGCAGTACTTC. This codes for CASTVRRQGGYEQYF. The chain carries TRBV12-3 or TRBV12-4 and TRBJ2-7, with 9 bases lining up with TRBD1. This CDR3 has 15 amino acids. The junction had 10 bases not matched to a gene; V was cut back by 7 bases and J by 3 bases.

The V call is TRBV20-1, the J call TRBJ1-6, with a possible D match to TRBD1 (5 bases). The CDR3 loop spans 13 amino acids. V was trimmed by 5 bases and J by 7 bases, leaving 12 bases between them. CDR1 and CDR2 from the germline V gene are DFQATT and SNEGSKA (reference sequence). The CDR3 DNA is TGCAGTGCTGGGGCGGAGGGGAATTCACCCCTCCACTTT. Amino acid sequence: CSAGAEGNSPLHF.

This clonotype showed up many times. J is TRBJ1-4 and V is TRBV2; no firm D call. Trimming stripped 6 bases from V and 3 bases from J, with 8 bases between. The germline V gene has CDR1 SNHLY and CDR2 FYNNEI. CDR3 length equals 13 residues. The CDR3 sequence: CASRPTSNEKLFF. The DNA for the CDR3 is TGTGCCAGCAGACCCACGTCTAATGAAAAACTGTTTTTT.

Ten or more counts support this clonotype. The CDR3 nucleotides are TGTGCCAGCTTGGTGGGACAGAGCAATCAGCCCCAGCATTTT. Amino acid sequence: CASLVGQSNQPQHF. The chain combines TRBV6-1 with TRBJ1-5, with TRBD1 matching 7 bases. Germline CDR1 and CDR2: MNHNS and SASEGT. CDR3 length equals 14 residues. Losses at the gene ends were 8 bases for V and 1 base for J; bases not matched to a gene: 5.

This clonotype was picked up a small number of times. The chain has TRBV15 and TRBJ2-7, with D perhaps matching TRBD1 (6 bases). The germline gives CDR1 LNHNV, CDR2 YYDKDF (reference sequence). The V gene lost 0 bases and the J gene lost 4 bases, with 13 bases spanning the gap. The CDR3 loop spans 15 amino acids. CDR3 loop: CATSRDPRDTYEQYF. DNA of the CDR3: TGTGCCACCAGCAGAGATCCTAGGGACACTTACGAGCAGTACTTC.

This clonotype was detected a few times. This chain connects TRBV19 to TRBJ1-6; D ambiguous. Germline lookup yields CDR1 LNHDA and CDR2 SQIVND (reference sequence). There are 12 residues in the CDR3. V gave up 6 bases and J gave up 5 bases, with 5 bases separating them. The CDR3 is CASSANNSPLHF. CDR3 coding DNA: TGTGCCAGTAGCGCAAATAATTCACCCCTCCACTTT.